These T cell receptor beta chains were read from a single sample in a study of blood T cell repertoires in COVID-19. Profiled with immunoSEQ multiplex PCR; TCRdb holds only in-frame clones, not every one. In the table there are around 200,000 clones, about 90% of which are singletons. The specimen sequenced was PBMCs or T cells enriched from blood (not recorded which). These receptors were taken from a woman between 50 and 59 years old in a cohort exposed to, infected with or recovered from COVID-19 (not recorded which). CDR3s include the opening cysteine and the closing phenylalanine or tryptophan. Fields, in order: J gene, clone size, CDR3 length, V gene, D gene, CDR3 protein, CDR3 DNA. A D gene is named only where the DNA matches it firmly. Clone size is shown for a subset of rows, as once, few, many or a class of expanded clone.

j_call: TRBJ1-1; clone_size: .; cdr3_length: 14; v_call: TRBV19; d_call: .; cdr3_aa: CASSRLIWDTEAFF; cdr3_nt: TGTGCCAGTAGTCGACTCATCTGGGACACTGAAGCTTTCTTT
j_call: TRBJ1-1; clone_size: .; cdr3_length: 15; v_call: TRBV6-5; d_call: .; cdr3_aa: CASSYNRASNTEAFF; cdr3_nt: TGTGCCAGCAGTTACAACAGGGCGTCGAACACTGAAGCTTTCTTT
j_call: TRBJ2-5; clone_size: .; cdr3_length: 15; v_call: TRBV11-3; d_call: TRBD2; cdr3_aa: CASSAGTSGQETQYF; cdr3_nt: TGTGCCAGCAGCGCCGGGACTAGCGGACAAGAGACCCAGTACTTC
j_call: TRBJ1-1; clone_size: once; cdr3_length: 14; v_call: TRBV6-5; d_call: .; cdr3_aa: CASSYSNQNTEAFF; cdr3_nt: TGTGCCAGCAGTTACTCCAATCAGAACACTGAAGCTTTCTTT
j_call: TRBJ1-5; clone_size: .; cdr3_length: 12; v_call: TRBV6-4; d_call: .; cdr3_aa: CASSRMTQPQHF; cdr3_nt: TGTGCCAGCAGCAGAATGACACAGCCCCAGCATTTT
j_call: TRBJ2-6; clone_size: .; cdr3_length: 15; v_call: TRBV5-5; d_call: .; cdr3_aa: CASSRHAGEANVLTF; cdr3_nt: TGTGCCAGCAGCCGCCATGCCGGAGAGGCCAACGTCCTGACTTTC
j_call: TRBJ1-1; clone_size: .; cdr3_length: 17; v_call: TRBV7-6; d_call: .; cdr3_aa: CASSLDSLFRGNTEAFF; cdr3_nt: TGTGCCAGTAGCTTAGATTCCCTATTCCGAGGGAACACTGAAGCTTTCTTT
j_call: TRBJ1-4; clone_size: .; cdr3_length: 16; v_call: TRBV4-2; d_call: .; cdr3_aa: CASSQDVGSRGEKLFF; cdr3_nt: TGTGCCAGCAGCCAAGATGTCGGGTCACGCGGAGAAAAACTGTTTTTT
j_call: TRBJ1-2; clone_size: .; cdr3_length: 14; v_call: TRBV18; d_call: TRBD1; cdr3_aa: CASSPGDRVIGYTF; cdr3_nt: TGTGCCAGCTCACCCGGCGACAGGGTTATAGGCTACACCTTC
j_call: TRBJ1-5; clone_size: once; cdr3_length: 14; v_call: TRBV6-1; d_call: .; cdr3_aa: CASSEVGSNQPQHF; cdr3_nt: TGTGCCAGCAGTGAAGTGGGCAGCAATCAGCCCCAGCATTTT
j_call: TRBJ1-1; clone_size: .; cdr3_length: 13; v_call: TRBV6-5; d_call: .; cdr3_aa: CASSFVINTEAFF; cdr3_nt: TGTGCCAGCAGTTTTGTCATCAACACTGAAGCTTTCTTT
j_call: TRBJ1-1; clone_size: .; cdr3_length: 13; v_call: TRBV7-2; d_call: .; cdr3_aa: CASSLDTNTEAFF; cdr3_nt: TGTGCCAGCAGCTTGGACACCAACACTGAAGCTTTCTTT
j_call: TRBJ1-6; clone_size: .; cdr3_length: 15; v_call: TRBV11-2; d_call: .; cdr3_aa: CASSFAATESSPLHF; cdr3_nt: TGTGCCAGCAGCTTCGCGGCTACCGAAAGTTCACCCCTCCACTTT
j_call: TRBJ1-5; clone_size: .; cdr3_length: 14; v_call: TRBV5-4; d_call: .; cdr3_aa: CASSVDRRRQPQHF; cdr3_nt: TGTGCCAGCAGCGTCGACAGGAGGAGACAGCCCCAGCATTTT
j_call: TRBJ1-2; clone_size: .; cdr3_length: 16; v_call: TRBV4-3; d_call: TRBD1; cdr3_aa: CASSPSLTGLNYGYTF; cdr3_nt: TGCGCCAGCAGCCCGAGTTTGACAGGGCTCAACTATGGCTACACCTTC
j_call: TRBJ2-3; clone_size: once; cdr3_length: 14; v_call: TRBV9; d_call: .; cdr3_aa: CASSVENAGDTQYF; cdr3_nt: TGTGCCAGCAGCGTAGAGAATGCAGGAGATACGCAGTATTTT
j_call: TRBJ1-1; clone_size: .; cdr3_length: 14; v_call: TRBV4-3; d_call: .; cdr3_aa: CASSLTRGVTEAFF; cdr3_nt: TGCGCCAGCAGCCTTACTCGGGGTGTAACTGAAGCTTTCTTT
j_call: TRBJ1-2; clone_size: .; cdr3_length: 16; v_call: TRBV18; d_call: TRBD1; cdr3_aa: CASSPQAGTGGSVYTF; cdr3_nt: TGTGCCAGCTCACCACAGGCCGGGACAGGGGGTTCCGTCTACACCTTC
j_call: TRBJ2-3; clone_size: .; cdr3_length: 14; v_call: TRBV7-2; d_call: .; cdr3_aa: CASSSMSGSDTQYF; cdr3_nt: TGTGCCAGCAGCTCAATGTCGGGAAGCGATACGCAGTATTTT
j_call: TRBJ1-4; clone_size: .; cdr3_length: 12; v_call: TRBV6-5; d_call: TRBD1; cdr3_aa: CASRRGQAMYFF; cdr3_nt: TGTGCCAGCAGGAGGGGACAGGCCATGTATTTTTTT
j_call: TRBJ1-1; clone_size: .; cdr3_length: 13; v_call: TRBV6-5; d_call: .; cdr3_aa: CASSRERSTEAFF; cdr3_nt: TGTGCCAGCTCACGCGAACGGAGCACTGAAGCTTTCTTT
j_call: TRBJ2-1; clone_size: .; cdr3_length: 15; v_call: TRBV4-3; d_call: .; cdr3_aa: CASSQESGGNNEQFF; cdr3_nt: TGCGCCAGCAGCCAAGAGAGCGGAGGGAACAATGAGCAGTTCTTC
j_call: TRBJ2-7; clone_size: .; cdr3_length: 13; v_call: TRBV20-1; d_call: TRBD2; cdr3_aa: CSASSGGLDEQYF; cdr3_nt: TGCAGTGCTAGTAGCGGGGGGCTGGACGAGCAGTACTTC
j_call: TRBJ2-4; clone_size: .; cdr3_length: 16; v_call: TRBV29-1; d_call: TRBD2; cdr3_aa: CSVVLAGGIAKNIQYF; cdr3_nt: TGCAGCGTTGTACTAGCGGGGGGTATAGCCAAAAACATTCAGTACTTC
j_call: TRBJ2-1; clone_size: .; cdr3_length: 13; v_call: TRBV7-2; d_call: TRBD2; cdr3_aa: CASSSPAGGPQFF; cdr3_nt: TGTGCCAGCAGCTCTCCAGCGGGGGGGCCTCAGTTCTTC
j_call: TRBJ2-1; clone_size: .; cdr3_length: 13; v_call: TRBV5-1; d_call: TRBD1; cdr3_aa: CASSDRATGEQFF; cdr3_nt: TGCGCCAGCAGCGACAGGGCGACCGGTGAGCAGTTCTTC
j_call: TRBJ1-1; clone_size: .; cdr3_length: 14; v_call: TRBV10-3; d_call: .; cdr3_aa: CAISGRGEYTEAFF; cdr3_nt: TGTGCCATCAGTGGGAGGGGAGAATACACTGAAGCTTTCTTT
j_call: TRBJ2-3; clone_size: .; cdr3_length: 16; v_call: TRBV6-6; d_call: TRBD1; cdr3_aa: CASSRSGGASTDTQYF; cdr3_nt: TGTGCCAGCAGTCGATCAGGGGGTGCTAGCACAGATACGCAGTATTTT
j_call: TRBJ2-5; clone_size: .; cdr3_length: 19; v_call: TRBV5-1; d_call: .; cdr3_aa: CASSFEPPGIGGTGETQYF; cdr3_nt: TGCGCCAGCAGCTTTGAGCCCCCCGGGATTGGGGGGACTGGGGAGACCCAGTACTTC
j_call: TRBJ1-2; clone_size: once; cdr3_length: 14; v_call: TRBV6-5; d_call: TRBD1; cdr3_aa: CASRGTGISVGYTF; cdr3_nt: TGTGCCAGCAGGGGGACAGGGATTTCTGTTGGCTACACCTTC
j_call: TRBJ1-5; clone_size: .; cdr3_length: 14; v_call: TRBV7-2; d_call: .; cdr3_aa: CASSRMETNQPQHF; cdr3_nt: TGTGCCAGCAGCAGAATGGAGACCAATCAGCCCCAGCATTTT
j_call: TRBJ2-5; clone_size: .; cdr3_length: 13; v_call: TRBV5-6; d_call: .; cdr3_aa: CASSSRSQETQYF; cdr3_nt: TGTGCCAGCAGCTCTAGATCCCAAGAGACCCAGTACTTC
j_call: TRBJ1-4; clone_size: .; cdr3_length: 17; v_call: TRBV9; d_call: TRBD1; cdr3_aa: CASSVAGQAALGEKLFF; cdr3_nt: TGTGCCAGCAGCGTAGCGGGACAGGCCGCGCTTGGGGAAAAACTGTTTTTT
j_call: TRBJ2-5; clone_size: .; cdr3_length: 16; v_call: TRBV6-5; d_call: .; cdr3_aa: CASSSNRRQVGETQYF; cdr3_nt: TGTGCCAGCAGTTCAAACCGTCGGCAGGTCGGAGAGACCCAGTACTTC
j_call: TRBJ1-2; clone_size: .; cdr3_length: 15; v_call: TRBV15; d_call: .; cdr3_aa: CATSDPRATAEGYTF; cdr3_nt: TGTGCCACCAGCGATCCCAGAGCCACCGCGGAAGGCTACACCTTC
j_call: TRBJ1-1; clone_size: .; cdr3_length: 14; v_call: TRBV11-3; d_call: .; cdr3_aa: CASSPQGRGNEAFF; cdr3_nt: TGTGCCAGCAGCCCACAGGGCCGGGGTAATGAAGCTTTCTTT
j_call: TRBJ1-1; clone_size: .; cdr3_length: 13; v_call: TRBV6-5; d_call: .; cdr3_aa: CASSQARGTEAFF; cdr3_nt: TGTGCCAGCAGCCAAGCTAGAGGGACTGAAGCTTTCTTT
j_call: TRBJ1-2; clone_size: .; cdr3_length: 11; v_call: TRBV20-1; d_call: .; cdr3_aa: CSARVVGGYTF; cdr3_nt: TGCAGTGCTAGAGTGGTCGGGGGCTACACCTTC
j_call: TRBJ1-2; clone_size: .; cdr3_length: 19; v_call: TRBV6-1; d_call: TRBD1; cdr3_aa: CASSEARLITGATNYGYTF; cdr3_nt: TGTGCCAGCAGTGAAGCCCGCCTGATAACAGGGGCGACTAACTATGGCTACACCTTC
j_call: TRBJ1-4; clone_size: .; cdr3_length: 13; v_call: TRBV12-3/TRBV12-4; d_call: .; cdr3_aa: CASSLARTAGVFF; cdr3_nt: TGTGCCAGCAGTTTAGCGCGTACAGCCGGGGTGTTTTTT
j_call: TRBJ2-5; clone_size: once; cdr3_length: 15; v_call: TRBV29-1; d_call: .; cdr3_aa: CSKTGGDSHKETQYF; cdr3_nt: TGCAGCAAGACTGGGGGCGACAGTCACAAGGAGACCCAGTACTTC
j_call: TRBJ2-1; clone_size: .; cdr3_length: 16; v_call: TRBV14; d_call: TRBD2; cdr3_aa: CASSLLAGSSYNEQFF; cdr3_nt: TGTGCCAGCAGTTTACTAGCGGGTAGCTCCTACAATGAGCAGTTCTTC
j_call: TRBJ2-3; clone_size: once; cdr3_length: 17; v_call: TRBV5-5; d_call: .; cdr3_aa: CASSVAGGTGGTDTQYF; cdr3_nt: TGTGCCAGCAGCGTCGCGGGGGGGACAGGGGGCACAGATACGCAGTATTTT
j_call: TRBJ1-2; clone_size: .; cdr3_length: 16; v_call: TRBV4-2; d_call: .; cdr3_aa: CASSQDGVQGLRGYTF; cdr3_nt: TGTGCCAGCAGCCAAGATGGGGTGCAGGGGCTTAGAGGCTACACCTTC
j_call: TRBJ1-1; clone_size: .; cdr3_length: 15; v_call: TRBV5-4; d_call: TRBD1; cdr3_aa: CASSFTPGQGTEAFF; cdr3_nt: TGTGCCAGCAGCTTTACTCCGGGACAGGGGACTGAAGCTTTCTTT
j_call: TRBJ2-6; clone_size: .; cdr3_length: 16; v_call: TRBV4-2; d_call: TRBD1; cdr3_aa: CASSRTGGDGANVLTF; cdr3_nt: TGTGCCAGCAGCCGGACAGGGGGCGATGGGGCCAACGTCCTGACTTTC
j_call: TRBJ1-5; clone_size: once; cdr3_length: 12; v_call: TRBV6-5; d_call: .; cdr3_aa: CASSRGNQPQHF; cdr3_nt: TGTGCCAGCAGTCGGGGCAATCAGCCCCAGCATTTT
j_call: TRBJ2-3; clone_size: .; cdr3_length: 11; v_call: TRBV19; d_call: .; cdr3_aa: CATSITDTQYF; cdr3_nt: TGTGCCACCTCTATCACAGATACGCAGTATTTT
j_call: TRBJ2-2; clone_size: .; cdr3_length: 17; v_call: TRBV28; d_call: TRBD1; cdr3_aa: CASSLAGTGGVTGELFF; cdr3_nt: TGTGCCAGCAGTTTAGCCGGGACAGGGGGCGTCACCGGGGAGCTGTTTTTT
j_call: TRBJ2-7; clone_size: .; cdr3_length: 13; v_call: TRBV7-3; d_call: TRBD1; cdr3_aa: CASSWTGGYEQYF; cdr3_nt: TGTGCCAGCAGCTGGACAGGGGGCTACGAGCAGTACTTC
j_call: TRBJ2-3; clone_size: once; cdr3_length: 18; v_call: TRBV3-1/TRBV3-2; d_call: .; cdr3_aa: CASSPQEEQGKGTDTQYF; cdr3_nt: TGTGCCAGCAGCCCCCAAGAAGAGCAGGGAAAGGGGACAGATACGCAGTATTTT
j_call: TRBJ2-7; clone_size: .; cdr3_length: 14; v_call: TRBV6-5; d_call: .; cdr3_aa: CASSPRDLSYEQYF; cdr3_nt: TGTGCCAGCAGTCCAAGAGATCTTTCCTACGAGCAGTACTTC
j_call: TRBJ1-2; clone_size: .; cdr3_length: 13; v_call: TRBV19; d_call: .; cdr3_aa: CASSTPPGFGYTF; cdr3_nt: TGTGCCAGTAGTACCCCCCCCGGGTTTGGCTACACCTTC
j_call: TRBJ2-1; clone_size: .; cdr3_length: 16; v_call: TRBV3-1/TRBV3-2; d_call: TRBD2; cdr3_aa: CASSPAPSGGVNEQFF; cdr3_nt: TGTGCCAGCAGCCCCGCTCCTAGCGGGGGGGTCAATGAGCAGTTCTTC
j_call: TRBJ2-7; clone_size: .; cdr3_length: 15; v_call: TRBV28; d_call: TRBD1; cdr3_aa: CASSQGARAGYEQYF; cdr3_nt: TGTGCCAGCAGCCAGGGGGCGCGGGCGGGATACGAGCAGTACTTC
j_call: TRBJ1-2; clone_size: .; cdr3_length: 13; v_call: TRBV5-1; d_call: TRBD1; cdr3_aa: CASSPGQGYGYTF; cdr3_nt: TGCGCCAGCAGCCCAGGACAGGGATATGGCTACACCTTC
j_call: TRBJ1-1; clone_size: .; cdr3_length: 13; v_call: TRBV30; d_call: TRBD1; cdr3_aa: CAWETGANTEAFF; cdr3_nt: TGTGCCTGGGAGACAGGGGCCAACACTGAAGCTTTCTTT
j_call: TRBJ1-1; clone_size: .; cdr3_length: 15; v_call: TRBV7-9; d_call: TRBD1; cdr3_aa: CASSYQTGLGTEAFF; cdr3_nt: TGTGCCAGCAGCTACCAGACAGGGTTGGGAACTGAAGCTTTCTTT
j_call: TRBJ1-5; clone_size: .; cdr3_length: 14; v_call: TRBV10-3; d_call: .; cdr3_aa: CAISDDLYNQPQHF; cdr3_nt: TGTGCCATCAGTGATGATCTATACAATCAGCCCCAGCATTTT